Each of the 23 T cell receptor beta chains below was sequenced from the same sample in a study of blood T cell repertoires in COVID-19. Measured with immunoSEQ multiplex PCR; TCRdb has only the in-frame clones, and not every one. In the table there are under 200,000 clones, 80% of which are singletons. What was sequenced was PBMCs or T cells enriched from blood (not recorded which). The receptor source for this set is a woman aged 55-69 years who had recovered from COVID-19.

This clone occurred many times. This sequence joins TRBV4-1 and TRBJ1-5; 7 nucleotides match TRBD1. Losses at the gene ends were 2 bases for V and 11 bases for J; bases not matched to a gene: 15. This CDR3 is 16 amino acids long. Germline V gene sequence: CDR1 MGHRA, CDR2 YSYEKL. The CDR3 spells CASSQRQGGPLITQHF. In DNA, the CDR3 is TGCGCCAGCAGCCAAAGACAGGGCGGGCCACTTATCACCCAGCATTTT.

This clone was detected a few times. The chain combines TRBV11-2 with TRBJ1-5, with D possibly matching TRBD1 (6 bases). The length of the CDR3 is 14 residues. Germline CDR1 is SGHAT and CDR2 is FQNNGV. With 0 bases removed from V and 5 bases from J, the gap between germline ends came to 8 bases. This CDR3 reads CASSLEGGDQPQHF. CDR3 in DNA: TGTGCCAGCAGCTTAGAAGGGGGGGATCAGCCCCAGCATTTT.

The chain's CDR3 is CASSALSRGGGSYEQYF. The CDR3 coding sequence is TGTGCCAGCAGCGCACTATCTCGGGGGGGCGGTTCCTACGAGCAGTACTTC. The chain joins TRBV21-1 to TRBJ2-7; the D call TRBD2 from the table was never checked on the DNA. TRBV21-1 is flagged as a pseudogene. The CDR3 spans 17 residues.

The gene calls are TRBV10-3 and TRBJ1-2; 12 bases agree with TRBD1. Trimming took 6 bases from V and 6 from J; bases not matched to a gene: 2. Germline V gene sequence: CDR1 ENHRY, CDR2 SYGVKD. CDR3 length: 13 amino acids. CDR3 residues: CAIRGQGADGYTF. The CDR3 DNA is TGTGCCATCAGGGGACAGGGGGCAGATGGCTACACCTTC.

The J gene is TRBJ2-7, the V gene TRBV7-9; TRBD2 is a possible D gene (6 bases). Per the germline V gene, CDR1 is SEHNR and CDR2 is FQNEAQ (reference sequence). The V end lost 3 bases, the J end lost 1 base, and 13 bases lay between the germline ends. This CDR3 has 15 amino acids. This CDR3 is CASSFPLAGSYEQYF. CDR3 nucleotides: TGTGCCAGCAGCTTCCCCCTCGCGGGATCCTACGAGCAGTACTTC.

V gene TRBV5-1 combines with J gene TRBJ2-3; the match to TRBD2 covers 8 bases. Germline V CDR1 and CDR2: SGHRS, YFSETQ. Germline trimming cut 4 bases from V and 4 bases from J; bases unmatched to any gene: 5. CDR3 size: 14 residues. The CDR3 DNA reads TGCGCCAGCAGCGGCCTAGCGGGCTCAGATACGCAGTATTTT. Encoded protein: CASSGLAGSDTQYF.

This chain uses TRBV4-2 with TRBJ2-7; 7 nucleotides match TRBD2. CDR1 LGHNA and CDR2 YNFKEQ come from the germline V gene. The CDR3 totals 14 residues. With V trimmed by 1 base and J by 3 bases, 3 bases remained unmatched. Here the CDR3 reads CASSQGASGYEQYF. CDR3 DNA sequence: TGTGCCAGCAGCCAAGGCGCTAGCGGCTACGAGCAGTACTTC.

The chain couples TRBV6-5 to TRBJ2-5, with TRBD2 matching over 9 bases. Germline V gene data show CDR1 as MNHEY and CDR2 as SVGAGI. V trimming: 8 bases; J trimming: 5 bases; junction bases outside the gene matches: 6. The CDR3 loop spans 13 amino acids. The CDR3 sequence: CASQRGVLETQYF. CDR3 DNA: TGTGCCAGCCAGCGGGGGGTATTGGAGACCCAGTACTTC.

V gene TRBV5-4 combines with J gene TRBJ2-1; 8 bases line up with TRBD1. Germline values: CDR1 SGHNT, CDR2 YYREEE (reference sequence). This CDR3 region has 13 residues. Trimming removed 5 bases from V and 7 bases from J; junction bases left unmatched: 5. CDR3 bases: TGTGCCAGCAGAGCGACAGGGGAAAATGAGCAGTTCTTC. Translating gives CASRATGENEQFF.

CDR3 sequence (DNA): TGCGCCAGCAGCTTGGGGATGGGACAGGGGGAAGAAAAACTGTTTTTT. Translation: CASSLGMGQGEEKLFF. V gene TRBV5-1 combines with J gene TRBJ1-4, with 11 bases fitting TRBD1. This CDR3 is built from 16 residues. V lost 0 bases to trimming and J lost 8 bases; unmatched junction nucleotides: 6. Germline V gene lookup returns CDR1 SGHRS and CDR2 YFSETQ.

The rearrangement joins TRBV2 to TRBJ2-1; no firm D call. The V gene lost 7 bases and the J gene lost 1 base, with 8 bases spanning the gap. The CDR3 covers 13 residues. CDR1 SNHLY and CDR2 FYNNEI come from the germline V gene. The chain's CDR3 is CASIPESYNEQFF. CDR3 in DNA: TGTGCCAGCATACCTGAGTCCTACAATGAGCAGTTCTTC.

The chain carries TRBV18 and TRBJ2-7; TRBD2 agrees at 9 bases. The CDR3 consists of 15 residues. The trim removed 6 bases at V and 3 bases at J, leaving 9 bases unmatched. Per the germline V gene, CDR1 is KGHSH and CDR2 is LQKENI. In DNA form, the CDR3 reads TGTGCCAGCTCTGGAAGCGGGGGGCCCATCTACGAGCAGTACTTC. Translation gives CASSGSGGPIYEQYF.

The chain links TRBV6-4 to TRBJ2-5; D perhaps matches TRBD2 (7 bases). The V end lost 7 bases, the J end lost 4 bases, and 22 bases lay between the germline ends. Germline V gene data show CDR1 as MRHNA and CDR2 as SNTAGT. The CDR3 consists of 16 residues. The CDR3 loop is CASTIKRGAGGETQYF. The CDR3 DNA is TGTGCCAGCACCATAAAACGGGGGGCTGGTGGAGAGACCCAGTACTTC.

The chain has TRBV7-6 and TRBJ2-1, with D possibly matching TRBD1 (5 bases). Looked up from germline, CDR1 is SGHVS and CDR2 is FNYEAQ. The CDR3 sequence is 12 residues long. The V end lost 1 base, the J end lost 14 bases, and 12 bases lay between the germline ends. In DNA, the CDR3 is TGTGCCAGCAGCTTAGAGGGGTCTAGTAAGTTCTTC. Protein: CASSLEGSSKFF.

The chain employs TRBV5-6 and TRBJ1-3, with 7 bases aligning to TRBD1. The CDR3 is 13 amino acids. V shed 5 bases, J shed 4 bases, and the junction held 3 bases outside the gene matches. Germline V gene sequence: CDR1 SGHDT, CDR2 YYEEEE. CDR3 amino acids: CASSTGVGNTIYF. CDR3 bases: TGTGCCAGCAGTACAGGGGTCGGAAACACCATATATTTT.

J is TRBJ2-1 and V is TRBV1; the table gives TRBD2 as D, unverified against the DNA. TRBV1 is marked as a pseudogene. CDR3 length: 18 residues. The CDR3: CTSSHGGTSLVCGDEQFF. The CDR3 coding sequence is TGCACCAGCAGCCACGGAGGGACTAGCCTTGTTTGCGGCGATGAGCAGTTCTTC.

This clone was seen a few times. The chain joins TRBV9 to TRBJ1-2; D possibly corresponds to TRBD1 (5 bases). The CDR3 spans 15 residues. Between the trimmed V and J ends, which lost 0 bases and 1 base, there was a span of 10 bases. CDR1 SGDLS and CDR2 YYNGEE come from the germline V gene. This CDR3 is CASSVVSGVNYGYTF. The CDR3 DNA sequence: TGTGCCAGCAGCGTAGTATCGGGGGTTAACTATGGCTACACCTTC.

This clone was counted between two and nine times. V usage is TRBV4-1 and J usage is TRBJ2-5; D is unresolved. This CDR3 spans 14 amino acids. The V and J ends lost 3 bases and 4 bases respectively, with 12 bases between them. The V gene's germline CDR1 is MGHRA and CDR2 YSYEKL. The CDR3 sequence: CASSQPRPGETQYF. Here the CDR3 DNA reads TGCGCCAGCAGCCAGCCCCGACCGGGAGAGACCCAGTACTTC.

The rearrangement joins TRBV10-3 to TRBJ1-5, with D uncertain. V lost 3 bases and J lost 2, with 8 bases in between. The CDR3 is 14 amino acids. CDR1 is ENHRY, CDR2 SYGVKD, per germline. The CDR3, as DNA: TGTGCCATCAGTGACACGGGAGGCAATCAGCCCCAGCATTTT. Translating gives CAISDTGGNQPQHF.

The gene calls are TRBV27 and TRBJ1-1; D not resolved. The CDR3 spans 15 residues. Per the germline V gene, CDR1 is MNHEY and CDR2 is SMNVEV (reference sequence). Trimming shortened V by 3 bases and J by 5 bases, and 16 bases separated the two germline ends. The CDR3, as DNA: TGTGCCAGCAGTTTTCGGGCAATCAGAGGGACTGAAGCTTTCTTT. It specifies CASSFRAIRGTEAFF.

The chain is built from TRBV5-1 and TRBJ2-5, with D possibly being TRBD2 (7 bases). V shed 6 bases and J shed 5 bases, with 14 bases lying between them. This CDR3 region has 13 residues. From germline, CDR1 is SGHRS and CDR2 YFSETQ. The CDR3 loop reads CASTAGAGETQYF. The CDR3 nucleotides read TGCGCCAGCACCGCGGGGGCGGGTGAGACCCAGTACTTC.

This chain uses TRBV14 with TRBJ1-1; TRBD1 agrees at 7 bases. J lost 4 bases, V lost 4 bases, and 6 bases had no gene match. Germline CDR1 SGHDN, CDR2 FVKESK. The CDR3 contains 14 residues. Here the CDR3 DNA reads TGTGCCAGCAGCCCACCTAACAGGGGCACTGAAGCTTTCTTT. As protein: CASSPPNRGTEAFF.

This clone was seen once. The V call is TRBV5-1, the J call TRBJ1-5, with D tentatively TRBD1 (6 bases). Trimming left V 4 bases short and J 2 bases short, with 13 bases between. This CDR3 is 15 amino acids long. Germline CDR1 and CDR2: SGHRS and YFSETQ. This CDR3 reads CASSRGGEGNQPQHF. CDR3 DNA sequence: TGCGCCAGCAGCCGAGGGGGAGAGGGCAATCAGCCCCAGCATTTT. Full variable domain (remainder filled in from reference TRBV5-1 and TRBJ1-5): KAGVTQTPRYLIKTRGQQVTLSCSPISGHRSVSWYQQTPGQGLQFLFEYFSETQRNKGNFPGRFSGRQFSNSRSEMNVSTLELGDSALYLCASSRGGEGNQPQHFGDGTRLSIL.